The TCR beta chain under discussion was sequenced for a study of blood T cell repertoires in COVID-19. Study background: Spain, Italy and the United States supplied samples that represented acute and convalescent COVID-19.

Authors' methods: Amplified reference gene primers provided the basis for estimating nucleated cell counts. Profiling relied on immunoSEQ multiplex PCR, and the TCRdb table lists in-frame clones only, not all of them. For V, J and clone size, that table is used; D and trimming come from the DNA. The repertoire holds approximately 400,000 clones, with over 75% as singletons. Trimming took off 4 bases at V and 2 bases at J, with 15 bases between the two ends. This CDR3 spans 16 amino acids. Germline V gene data show CDR1 as SNHLY and CDR2 as FYNNEI. Adults between roughly 18 and 89 years of age took part from 20 to 25 US areas. In Cohort 3, a recovered donor had either two negative PCRs, clearance, or symptom resolution.

The clonotype was recovered from a man younger than 40 who had recovered from COVID-19. The sequenced sample consisted of PBMCs or T cells enriched from blood (not recorded which). The chain has TRBV2 and TRBJ1-5; D unclear. CDR3 loop: CASSGGWATGNQPQHF. The CDR3 DNA follows: TGTGCCAGCAGTGGTGGGTGGGCCACCGGCAATCAGCCCCAGCATTTT.